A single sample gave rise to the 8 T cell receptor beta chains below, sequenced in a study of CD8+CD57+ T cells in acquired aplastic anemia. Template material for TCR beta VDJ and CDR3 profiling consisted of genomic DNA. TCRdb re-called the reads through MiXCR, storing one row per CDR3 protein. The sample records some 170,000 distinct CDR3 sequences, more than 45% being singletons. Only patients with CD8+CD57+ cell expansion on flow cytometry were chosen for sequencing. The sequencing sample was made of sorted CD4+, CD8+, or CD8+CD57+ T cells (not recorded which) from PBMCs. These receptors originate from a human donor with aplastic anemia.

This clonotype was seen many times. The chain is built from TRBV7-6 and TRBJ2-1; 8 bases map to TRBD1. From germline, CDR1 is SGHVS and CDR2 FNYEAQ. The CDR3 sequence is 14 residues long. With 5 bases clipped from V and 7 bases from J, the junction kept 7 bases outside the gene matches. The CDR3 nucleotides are TGTGCCAGCAGCAACCGGGACAGGCTGAATGAGCAGTTCTTC. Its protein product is CASSNRDRLNEQFF. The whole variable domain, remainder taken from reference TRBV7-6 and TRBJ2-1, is GAGVSQSPRYKVTKRGQDVALRCDPISGHVSLYWYRQALGQGPEFLTYFNYEAQQDKSGLPNDRFSAERPEGSISTLTIQRTEQRDSAMYRCASSNRDRLNEQFFGPGTRLTVL.

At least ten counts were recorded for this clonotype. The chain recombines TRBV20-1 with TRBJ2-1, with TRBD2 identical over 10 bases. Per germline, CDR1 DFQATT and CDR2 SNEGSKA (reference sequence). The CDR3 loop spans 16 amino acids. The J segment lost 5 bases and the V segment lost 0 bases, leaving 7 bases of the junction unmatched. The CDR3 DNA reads TGCAGTGCTAGAGATTTAGCGGGGGGCTGGGACAATGAGCAGTTCTTC. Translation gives CSARDLAGGWDNEQFF.

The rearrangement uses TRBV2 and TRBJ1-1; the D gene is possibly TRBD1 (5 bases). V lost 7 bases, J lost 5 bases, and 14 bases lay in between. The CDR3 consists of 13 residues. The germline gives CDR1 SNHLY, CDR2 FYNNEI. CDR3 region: CASTQGEGTEAFF. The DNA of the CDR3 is TGTGCCAGCACTCAGGGAGAGGGGACTGAAGCTTTCTTT.

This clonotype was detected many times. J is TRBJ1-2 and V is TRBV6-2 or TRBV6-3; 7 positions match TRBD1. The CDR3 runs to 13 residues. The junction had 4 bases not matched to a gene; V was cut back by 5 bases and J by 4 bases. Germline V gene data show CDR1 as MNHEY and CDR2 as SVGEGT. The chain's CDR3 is CASSRGQFYGYTF. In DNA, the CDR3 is TGTGCCAGCAGTAGGGGACAGTTCTATGGCTACACCTTC.

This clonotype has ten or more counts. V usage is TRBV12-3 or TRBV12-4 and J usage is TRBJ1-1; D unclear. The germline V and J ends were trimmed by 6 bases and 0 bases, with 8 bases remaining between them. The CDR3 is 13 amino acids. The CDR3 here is CASSPMVNTEAFF. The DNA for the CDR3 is TGTGCCAGCAGCCCGATGGTGAACACTGAAGCTTTCTTT.

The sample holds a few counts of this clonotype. The CDR3 region has the DNA TGTGCCACCAGCAGAGGGACAGATACGCAGTATTTT. Amino acid sequence: CATSRGTDTQYF. The V and J genes are TRBV15 and TRBJ2-3, with unresolved D. V was cut by 1 base and J by 3 bases, with 2 bases left in between. CDR1 and CDR2 from the germline V gene are LNHNV and YYDKDF (reference sequence). This CDR3 contains 12 residues.

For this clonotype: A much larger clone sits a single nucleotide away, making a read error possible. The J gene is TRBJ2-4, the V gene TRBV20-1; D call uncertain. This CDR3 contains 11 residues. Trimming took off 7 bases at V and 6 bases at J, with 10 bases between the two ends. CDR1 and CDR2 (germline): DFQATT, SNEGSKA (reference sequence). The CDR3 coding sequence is TGCAGTGGGGTAACCAGAAACATTCAGTACTTC. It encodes CSGVTRNIQYF.

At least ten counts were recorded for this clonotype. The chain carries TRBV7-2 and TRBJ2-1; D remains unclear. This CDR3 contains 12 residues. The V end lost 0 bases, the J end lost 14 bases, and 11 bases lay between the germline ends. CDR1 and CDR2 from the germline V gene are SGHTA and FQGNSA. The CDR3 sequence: CASSLARRGEFF. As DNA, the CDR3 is TGTGCCAGCAGCTTAGCGCGTCGTGGGGAGTTCTTC.